This T cell receptor beta chain stems from a study of cytomegalovirus exposure and HLA in healthy donors. Study-level background: Of all 400 or so donors who were genotyped, 80% to 85% belonged to the Caucasian-associated ancestry cluster.

Regarding this clone: The antigen remains unidentified.

Germline V gene lookup returns CDR1 LGHNA and CDR2 YNFKEQ. The CDR3 spans 16 residues. The J segment lost 1 base and the V segment lost 5 bases, leaving 10 bases of the junction unmatched. Findings of the study overall: Later work associated roughly 15,000 TCR beta sequences with HLA alleles at 0.05 false discovery rate. Per a prior analysis, the majority of TCR beta V segments were productive roughly 90% or roughly 30% of the time.

Vbeta (60) and Jbeta (13) primers were used in the PCR. Only in-frame clones appear in the TCRdb table, and some are missing; sequencing was by immunoSEQ multiplex PCR. The sample contains 75,000 to 95,000 clones, approximately 70% of which appear only once. The chain recombines TRBV4-2 with TRBJ1-2; 7 bases are a match to TRBD1. The sample comprised PBMCs. This receptor was obtained from a man over 45 in good health and CMV-seronegative. The CDR3 coding sequence is TGTGCCAGCAGCGATCGGACAGGTTCGTTTAACTATGGCTACACCTTC. Translation: CASSDRTGSFNYGYTF.